The sequence of this TCR beta chain was determined in a study of CD8 T cells in ankylosing spondylitis. This clonotype was counted many times. Its antigen remains unidentified. The CDR3 covers 15 residues. The V end lost 0 bases, the J end lost 5 bases, and 13 bases lay between the germline ends. Germline CDR1 reads MNHEY; CDR2 reads SMNVEV (reference sequence). TCRdb reprocessed the 5' RACE reads via MiXCR and lists one record per CDR3 protein. The sample lists approximately 520,000 distinct CDR3 sequences, under 5.5% occurring once. Study-level results: Typical of ankylosing spondylitis blood, it appeared, was a TCR beta motif of eight highly homologous variants.

This receptor was taken from a male donor with ankylosing spondylitis. The chain recombines TRBV27 with TRBJ1-1, with D tentatively TRBD1 (6 bases). Sequencing was performed on blood, either unsorted or a sorted T cell fraction (not recorded which). DNA for the CDR3: TGTGCCAGCAGTTTATCGCGGGGGAGGGGGACTGAAGCTTTCTTT. Its translation is CASSLSRGRGTEAFF.